These 7 T cell receptor beta chains originate from one sample sequenced in a study of T cell changes during pregnancy in multiple sclerosis. Only in-frame clones appear in the TCRdb table, and some are missing; sequencing was by immunoSEQ multiplex PCR. There are approximately 93,000 clones in the sample; around 93% occur only once, and 0.9% to 0.95% lies in the top ten. This sample comprised peripheral blood, obtained before pregnancy. The receptor set was obtained from a female donor with multiple sclerosis, enrolled in a pregnancy study.

CDR3 sequence (DNA): TGTGCCAGCAGCTCCCAGGGGGCTCTGGCTGAAAAACTGTTTTTT. It specifies CASSSQGALAEKLFF. This chain links TRBV7-6 with TRBJ1-4, with 8 bases matching TRBD1. Germline V gene lookup returns CDR1 SGHVS and CDR2 FNYEAQ. The CDR3 length is 15 residues. V gave up 4 bases and J gave up 7 bases; unmatched junction bases: 8.

The rearrangement joins TRBV5-1 to TRBJ1-4, with TRBD1 as a possible D gene (6 bases). V lost 0 bases to trimming and J lost 8 bases, with 14 bases between them. Germline lookup yields CDR1 SGHRS and CDR2 YFSETQ. The length of the CDR3 is 15 residues. In DNA form, the CDR3 reads TGCGCCAGCAGCTTGGGGCGGCAGGGGAACGAAAAACTGTTTTTT. Amino acid sequence: CASSLGRQGNEKLFF.

V gene TRBV5-4 combines with J gene TRBJ2-7, with D tentatively TRBD1 (6 bases). The CDR3 sequence is 13 residues long. V was cut by 2 bases and J by 5 bases, with 11 bases left in between. Germline CDR1 reads SGHNT; CDR2 reads YYREEE (reference sequence). CDR3 loop: CASSLQGEHEQYF. CDR3 DNA: TGTGCCAGCAGCTTACAGGGTGAGCACGAGCAGTACTTC. The full variable domain, completed using reference TRBV5-4 and TRBJ2-7, is ETGVTQSPTHLIKTRGQQVTLRCSSQSGHNTVSWYQQALGQGPQFIFQYYREEENGRGNFPPRFSGLQFPNYSSELNVNALELDDSALYLCASSLQGEHEQYFGPGTRLTVT.

The genes are TRBV6-5 and TRBJ2-7; D is unresolved. From germline, CDR1 is MNHEY and CDR2 SVGAGI. The CDR3 spans 13 residues. V was shortened by 6 bases and J by 3 bases, with 12 bases between the two germline ends. CDR3: CASSPYRFYEQYF. The CDR3 DNA follows: TGTGCCAGCAGCCCCTACAGATTCTACGAGCAGTACTTC.

The chain employs TRBV9 and TRBJ1-2; 8 bases line up with TRBD1. Germline V gene lookup returns CDR1 SGDLS and CDR2 YYNGEE. Trimming took 5 bases from V and 6 from J; bases not matched to a gene: 3. The CDR3 extends over 12 amino acids. CDR3 in DNA: TGTGCCAGCAGAAACAGGGGGGATGGCTACACCTTC. It translates to CASRNRGDGYTF.

The V gene is TRBV5-1, the J gene TRBJ2-7; weak D call: TRBD1 (5 bases). Per the germline V gene, CDR1 is SGHRS and CDR2 is YFSETQ. This CDR3 is built from 14 residues. The germline V and J ends were trimmed by 2 bases and 2 bases, with 11 bases remaining between them. The CDR3 protein is CASSLRGGPYEQYF. The CDR3 bases are TGCGCCAGCAGCTTAAGGGGCGGACCCTACGAGCAGTACTTC.

The chain carries TRBV7-2 and TRBJ2-1; the D gene is possibly TRBD2 (5 bases). The length of the CDR3 is 14 residues. In germline, CDR1 is SGHTA, CDR2 FQGNSA. Trimming pared 5 bases from V and 2 bases from J, leaving 10 bases between. CDR3 region: CASSLQAAYNEQFF. DNA for the CDR3: TGTGCCAGCAGCCTTCAAGCGGCCTACAATGAGCAGTTCTTC. The whole variable domain, remainder taken from reference TRBV7-2 and TRBJ2-1, is GAGVSQSPSNKVTEKGKDVELRCDPISGHTALYWYRQSLGQGLEFLIYFQGNSAPDKSGLPSDRFSAERTGGSVSTLTIQRTQQEDSAVYLCASSLQAAYNEQFFGPGTRLTVL.